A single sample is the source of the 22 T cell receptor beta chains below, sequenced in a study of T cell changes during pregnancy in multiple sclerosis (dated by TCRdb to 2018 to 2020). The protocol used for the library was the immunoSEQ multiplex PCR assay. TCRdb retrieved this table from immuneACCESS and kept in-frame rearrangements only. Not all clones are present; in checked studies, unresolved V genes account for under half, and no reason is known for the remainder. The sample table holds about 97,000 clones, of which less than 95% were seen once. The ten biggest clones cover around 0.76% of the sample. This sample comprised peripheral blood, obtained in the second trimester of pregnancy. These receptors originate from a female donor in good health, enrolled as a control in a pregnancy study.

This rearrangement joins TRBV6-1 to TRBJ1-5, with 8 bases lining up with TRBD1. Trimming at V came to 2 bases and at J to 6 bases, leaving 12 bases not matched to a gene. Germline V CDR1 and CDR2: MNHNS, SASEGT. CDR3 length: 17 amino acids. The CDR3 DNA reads TGTGCCAGCAGTGAAAATACCAGAACAGGGGGATCTCAGCCCCAGCATTTT. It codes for CASSENTRTGGSQPQHF.

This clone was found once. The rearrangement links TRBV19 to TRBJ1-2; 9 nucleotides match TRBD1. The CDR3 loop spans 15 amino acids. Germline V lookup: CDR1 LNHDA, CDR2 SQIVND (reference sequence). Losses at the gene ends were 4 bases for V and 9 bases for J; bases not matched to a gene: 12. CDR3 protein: CASSKSRDREGSYTF. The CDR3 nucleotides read TGTGCCAGTAGTAAGAGTCGGGACAGGGAAGGGAGCTACACCTTC.

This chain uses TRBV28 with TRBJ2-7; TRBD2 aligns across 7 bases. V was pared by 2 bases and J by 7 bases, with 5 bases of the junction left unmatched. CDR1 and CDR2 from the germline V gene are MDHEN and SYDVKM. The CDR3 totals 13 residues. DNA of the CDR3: TGTGCCAGCAGTTTAGGCGGGAGATCGGAGCAGTACTTC. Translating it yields CASSLGGRSEQYF.

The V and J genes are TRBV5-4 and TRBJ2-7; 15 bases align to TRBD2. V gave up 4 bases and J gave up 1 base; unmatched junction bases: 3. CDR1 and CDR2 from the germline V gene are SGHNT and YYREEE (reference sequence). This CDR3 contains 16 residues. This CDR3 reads CASSGLAGGISYEQYF. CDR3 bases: TGTGCCAGCAGCGGACTAGCGGGGGGGATATCCTACGAGCAGTACTTC.

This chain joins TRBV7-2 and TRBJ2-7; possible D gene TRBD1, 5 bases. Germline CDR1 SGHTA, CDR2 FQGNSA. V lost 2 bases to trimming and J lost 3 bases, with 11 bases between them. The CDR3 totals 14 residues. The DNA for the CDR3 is TGTGCCAGCAGCTTATCCCAGGGCAGCTACGAGCAGTACTTC. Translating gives CASSLSQGSYEQYF.

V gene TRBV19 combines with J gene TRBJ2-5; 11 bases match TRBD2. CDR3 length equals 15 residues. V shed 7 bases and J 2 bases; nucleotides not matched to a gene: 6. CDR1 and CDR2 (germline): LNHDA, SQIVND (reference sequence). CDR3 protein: CASTRTSGGQETQYF. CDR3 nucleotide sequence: TGTGCCAGTACCCGAACTAGCGGGGGACAAGAGACCCAGTACTTC.

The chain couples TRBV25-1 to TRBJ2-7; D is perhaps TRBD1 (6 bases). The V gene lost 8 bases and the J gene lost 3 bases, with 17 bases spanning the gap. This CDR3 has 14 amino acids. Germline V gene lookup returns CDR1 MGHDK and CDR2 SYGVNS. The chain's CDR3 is CASSRTDRLYEQYF. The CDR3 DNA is TGTGCCAGCTCCCGAACCGACAGGCTCTACGAGCAGTACTTC.

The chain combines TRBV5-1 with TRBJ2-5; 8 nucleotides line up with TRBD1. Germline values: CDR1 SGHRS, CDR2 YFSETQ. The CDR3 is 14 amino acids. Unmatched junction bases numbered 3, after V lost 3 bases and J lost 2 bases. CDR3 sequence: CASSSRQGQETQYF. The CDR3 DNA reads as TGCGCCAGCAGCTCCCGACAGGGGCAAGAGACCCAGTACTTC.

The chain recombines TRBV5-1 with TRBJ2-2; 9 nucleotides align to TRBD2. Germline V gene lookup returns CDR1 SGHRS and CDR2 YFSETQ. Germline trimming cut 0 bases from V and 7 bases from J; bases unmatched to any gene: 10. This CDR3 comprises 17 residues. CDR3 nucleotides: TGCGCCAGCAGCTTGGCGGCTAGCGGGGATGGTATCGGGGAGCTGTTTTTT. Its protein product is CASSLAASGDGIGELFF.

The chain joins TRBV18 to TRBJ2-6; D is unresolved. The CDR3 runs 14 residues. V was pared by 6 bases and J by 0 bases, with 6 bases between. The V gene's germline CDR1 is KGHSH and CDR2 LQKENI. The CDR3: CASSRASGANVLTF. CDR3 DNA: TGTGCCAGCTCCCGAGCCTCTGGGGCCAACGTCCTGACTTTC.

CDR3 region: CASSWTGPNTGELFF. In DNA, the CDR3 is TGTGCCAGCAGTTGGACAGGGCCGAACACCGGGGAGCTGTTTTTT. This sequence joins TRBV6-1 and TRBJ2-2; 8 bases are shared with TRBD1. The CDR3 runs to 15 residues. CDR1 MNHNS and CDR2 SASEGT come from the germline V gene. J lost 0 bases, V lost 5 bases, and 2 bases had no gene match.

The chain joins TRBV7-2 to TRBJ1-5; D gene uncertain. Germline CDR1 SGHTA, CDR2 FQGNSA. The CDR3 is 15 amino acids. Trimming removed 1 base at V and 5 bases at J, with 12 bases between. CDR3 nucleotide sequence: TGTGCCAGCAGCTTAGACGGAGCCAGCGATCAGCCCCAGCATTTT. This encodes CASSLDGASDQPQHF.

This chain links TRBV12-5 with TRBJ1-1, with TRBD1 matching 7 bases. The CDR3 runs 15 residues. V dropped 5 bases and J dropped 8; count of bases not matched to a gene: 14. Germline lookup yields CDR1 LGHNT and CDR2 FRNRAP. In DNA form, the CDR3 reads TGTGCTAGTGGTCCCTCCGGGACAGCGAGGCCAGAAGCTTTCTTT. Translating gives CASGPSGTARPEAFF.

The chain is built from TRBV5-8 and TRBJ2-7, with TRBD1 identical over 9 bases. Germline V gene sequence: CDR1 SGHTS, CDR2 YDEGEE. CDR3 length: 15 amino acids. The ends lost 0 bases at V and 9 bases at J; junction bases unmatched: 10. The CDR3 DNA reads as TGTGCCAGCAGCTTGGATGGGACAGGGATCCTGACGCAGTACTTC. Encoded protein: CASSLDGTGILTQYF.

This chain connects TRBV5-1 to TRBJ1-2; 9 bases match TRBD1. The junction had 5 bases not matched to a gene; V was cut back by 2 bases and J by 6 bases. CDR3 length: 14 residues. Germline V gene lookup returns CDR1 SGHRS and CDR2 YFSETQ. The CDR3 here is CASSLMTGGNGYTF. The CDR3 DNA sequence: TGCGCCAGCAGCTTAATGACAGGGGGAAATGGCTACACCTTC.

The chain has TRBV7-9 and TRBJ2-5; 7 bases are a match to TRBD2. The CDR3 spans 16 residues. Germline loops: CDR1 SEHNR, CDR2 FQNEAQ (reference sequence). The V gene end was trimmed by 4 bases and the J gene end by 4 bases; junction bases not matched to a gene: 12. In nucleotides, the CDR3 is TGTGCCAGCAGCTCCCCTCTGAGCAGCGGGGCAGAGACCCAGTACTTC. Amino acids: CASSSPLSSGAETQYF. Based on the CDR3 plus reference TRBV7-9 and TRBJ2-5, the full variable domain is DTGVSQNPRHKITKRGQNVTFRCDPISEHNRLYWYRQTLGQGPEFLTYFQNEAQLEKSRLLSDRFSAERPKGSFSTLEIQRTEQGDSAMYLCASSSPLSSGAETQYFGPGTRLLVL.

The CDR3 region is CASSPSLPGQGPLHF. In DNA, the CDR3 is TGTGCCAGCAGCCCAAGCCTTCCGGGACAGGGGCCCCTCCACTTT. This chain uses TRBV7-2 with TRBJ1-6, with 10 positions matching TRBD1. V dropped 5 bases and J dropped 13; count of bases not matched to a gene: 11. CDR3 length: 15 residues. Germline CDR1 and CDR2: SGHTA and FQGNSA.

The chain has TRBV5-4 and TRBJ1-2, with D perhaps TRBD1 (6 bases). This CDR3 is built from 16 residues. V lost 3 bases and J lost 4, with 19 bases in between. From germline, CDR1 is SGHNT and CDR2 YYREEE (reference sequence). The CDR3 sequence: CASSSTGQGLVYGYTF. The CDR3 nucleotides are TGTGCCAGCAGCTCAACAGGGCAGGGGCTGGTCTATGGCTACACCTTC.

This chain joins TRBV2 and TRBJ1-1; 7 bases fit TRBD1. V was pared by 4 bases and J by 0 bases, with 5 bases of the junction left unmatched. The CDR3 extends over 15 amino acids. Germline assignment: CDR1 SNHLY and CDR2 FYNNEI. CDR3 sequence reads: CASSGGGALNTEAFF. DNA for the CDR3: TGTGCCAGCAGTGGAGGGGGCGCGTTGAACACTGAAGCTTTCTTT.

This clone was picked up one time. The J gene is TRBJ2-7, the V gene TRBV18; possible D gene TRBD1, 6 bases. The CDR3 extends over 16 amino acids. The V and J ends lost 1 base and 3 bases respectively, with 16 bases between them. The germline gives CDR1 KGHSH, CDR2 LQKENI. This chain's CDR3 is CASSPQYLDSYYEQYF. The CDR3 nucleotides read TGTGCCAGCTCACCACAGTACTTGGACAGCTACTACGAGCAGTACTTC.

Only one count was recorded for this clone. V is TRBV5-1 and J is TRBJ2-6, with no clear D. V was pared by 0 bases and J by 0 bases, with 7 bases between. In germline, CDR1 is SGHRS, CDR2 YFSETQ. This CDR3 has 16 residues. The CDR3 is CASSLVVRSGANVLTF. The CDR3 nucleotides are TGCGCCAGCAGCTTGGTAGTTCGCTCTGGGGCCAACGTCCTGACTTTC.

CDR3: CASSLSRGASEAFF. The CDR3 nucleotides are TGTGCCAGCAGCTTGAGTCGGGGGGCTTCTGAAGCTTTCTTT. The V call is TRBV5-6, the J call TRBJ1-1; D may be TRBD1 (6 bases). Trimming took 1 base from V and 6 from J, leaving 13 bases between them. This CDR3 has 14 amino acids. Germline V CDR1 and CDR2: SGHDT, YYEEEE.